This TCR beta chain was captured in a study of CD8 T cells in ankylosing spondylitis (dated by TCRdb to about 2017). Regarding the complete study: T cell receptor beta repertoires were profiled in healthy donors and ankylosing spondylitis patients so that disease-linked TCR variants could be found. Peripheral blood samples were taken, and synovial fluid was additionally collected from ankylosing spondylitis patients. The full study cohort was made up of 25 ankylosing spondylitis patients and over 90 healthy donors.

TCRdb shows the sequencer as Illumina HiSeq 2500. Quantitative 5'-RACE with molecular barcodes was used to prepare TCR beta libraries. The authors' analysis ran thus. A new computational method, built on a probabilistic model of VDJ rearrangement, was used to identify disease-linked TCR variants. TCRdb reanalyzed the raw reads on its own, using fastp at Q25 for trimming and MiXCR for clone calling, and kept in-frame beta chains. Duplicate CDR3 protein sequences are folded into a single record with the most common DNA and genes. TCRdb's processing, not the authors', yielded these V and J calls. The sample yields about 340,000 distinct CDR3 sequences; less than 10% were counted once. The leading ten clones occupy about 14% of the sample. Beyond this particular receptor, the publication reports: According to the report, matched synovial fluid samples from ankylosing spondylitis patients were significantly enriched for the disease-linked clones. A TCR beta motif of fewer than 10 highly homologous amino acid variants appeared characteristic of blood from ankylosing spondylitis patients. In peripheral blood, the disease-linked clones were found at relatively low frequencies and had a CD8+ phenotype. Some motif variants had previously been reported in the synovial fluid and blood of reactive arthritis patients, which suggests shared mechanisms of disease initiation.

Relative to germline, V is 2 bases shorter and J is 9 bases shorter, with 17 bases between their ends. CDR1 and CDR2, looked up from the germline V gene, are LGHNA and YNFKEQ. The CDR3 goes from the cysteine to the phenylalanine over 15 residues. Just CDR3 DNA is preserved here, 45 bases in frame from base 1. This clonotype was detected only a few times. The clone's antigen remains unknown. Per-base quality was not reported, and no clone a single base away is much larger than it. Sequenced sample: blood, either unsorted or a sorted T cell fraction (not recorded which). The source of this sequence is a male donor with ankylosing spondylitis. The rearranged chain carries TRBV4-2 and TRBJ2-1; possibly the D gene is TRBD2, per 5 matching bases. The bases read TGTGCCAGCAGCCAACCTACGGGTAGCGTGGGTGAGCAGTTCTTC. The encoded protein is CASSQPTGSVGEQFF.